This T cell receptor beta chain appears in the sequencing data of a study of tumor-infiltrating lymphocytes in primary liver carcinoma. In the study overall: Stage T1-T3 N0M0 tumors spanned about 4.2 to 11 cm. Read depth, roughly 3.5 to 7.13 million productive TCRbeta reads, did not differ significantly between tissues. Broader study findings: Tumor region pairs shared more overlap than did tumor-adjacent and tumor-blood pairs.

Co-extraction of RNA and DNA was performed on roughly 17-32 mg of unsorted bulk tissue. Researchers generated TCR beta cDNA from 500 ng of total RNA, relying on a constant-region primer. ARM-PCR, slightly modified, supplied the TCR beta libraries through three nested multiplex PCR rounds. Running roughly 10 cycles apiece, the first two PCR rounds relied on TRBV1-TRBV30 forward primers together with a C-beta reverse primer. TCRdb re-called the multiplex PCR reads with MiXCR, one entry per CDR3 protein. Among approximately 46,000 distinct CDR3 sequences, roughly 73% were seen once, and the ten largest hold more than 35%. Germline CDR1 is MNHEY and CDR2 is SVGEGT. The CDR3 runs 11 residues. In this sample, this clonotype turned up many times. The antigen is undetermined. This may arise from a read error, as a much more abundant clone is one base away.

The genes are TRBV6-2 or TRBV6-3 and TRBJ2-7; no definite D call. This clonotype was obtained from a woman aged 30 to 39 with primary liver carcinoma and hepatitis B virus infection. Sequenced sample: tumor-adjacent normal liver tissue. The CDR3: CAGSQFYEQYF. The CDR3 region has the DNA TGTGCCGGCAGTCAATTCTACGAGCAGTACTTC.